A single sample is the source of the 18 T cell receptor beta chains below, sequenced in a study of technical replicates of blood from a few donors. The protocol was immunoSEQ multiplex PCR, while the TCRdb copy is restricted to in-frame clones and leaves out a portion. The data show fewer than 85,000 clones, with around 94% seen just once and over 0.2% held by the top ten. The sequencing sample was made of T cells isolated from PBMCs. The receptors originated from a human donor in good health.

The chain uses TRBV4-1 and TRBJ2-1; D is possibly TRBD1 (7 bases). The CDR3 is 15 amino acids. V gave up 1 base and J gave up 7 bases, with 14 bases separating them. From germline, CDR1 is MGHRA and CDR2 YSYEKL. The CDR3 here is CASSQAGGLGNEQFF. CDR3 sequence (DNA): TGCGCCAGCAGCCAAGCAGGGGGGCTTGGGAATGAGCAGTTCTTC.

The chain carries TRBV28 and TRBJ2-7; 10 bases match TRBD1. Germline V lookup: CDR1 MDHEN, CDR2 SYDVKM. The CDR3 has 14 amino acids. V lost 6 bases to trimming and J lost 3 bases; unmatched junction nucleotides: 5. CDR3 sequence: CASRSGTGDYEQYF. CDR3 nucleotides: TGTGCCAGCAGGTCCGGGACAGGGGACTACGAGCAGTACTTC.

The chain is built from TRBV18 and TRBJ2-7; 8 nucleotides agree with TRBD1. Unmatched junction bases numbered 1, after V lost 3 bases and J lost 3 bases. The CDR3 sequence is 13 residues long. CDR1 is KGHSH and CDR2 is LQKENI in the germline V gene. The CDR3 DNA is TGTGCCAGCTCACCGGGACAGGACTACGAGCAGTACTTC. Its translation is CASSPGQDYEQYF.

The chain carries TRBV10-2 and TRBJ2-1, with TRBD2 matching 10 bases. V lost 6 bases and J lost 1; bases outside the gene matches: 9. The CDR3 is made up of 17 amino acids. Germline V CDR1 and CDR2: WSHSY, SAAADI. CDR3 residues: CASRASSGSKSYNEQFF. CDR3 sequence (DNA): TGCGCCAGCAGGGCCTCTAGCGGGAGTAAATCCTACAATGAGCAGTTCTTC.

V gene TRBV15 combines with J gene TRBJ2-7, with 9 bases identical to TRBD1. Germline V lookup: CDR1 LNHNV, CDR2 YYDKDF (reference sequence). The CDR3 loop spans 14 amino acids. The junction had 6 bases not matched to a gene; V was cut back by 5 bases and J by 4 bases. CDR3 nucleotides: TGTGCCACCAGCGGGCCCGGGACAGGGTACGAGCAGTACTTC. Protein: CATSGPGTGYEQYF.

V and J are TRBV7-8 and TRBJ2-3; D might be TRBD1 (5 bases). With 3 bases removed from V and 6 bases from J, the gap between germline ends came to 16 bases. CDR1 and CDR2 from the germline V gene are SGHVS and FQNEAQ. The CDR3 covers 15 residues. CDR3 DNA sequence: TGTGCCAGCAGCTTGAACAGGAATCGCGGTGATACGCAGTATTTT. Translated, it gives CASSLNRNRGDTQYF.

The gene calls are TRBV7-9 and TRBJ1-5, with a possible D match to TRBD1 (5 bases). V lost 1 base to trimming and J lost 9 bases, with 22 bases between them. Germline V CDR1 and CDR2: SEHNR, FQNEAQ (reference sequence). The CDR3 has 17 amino acids. The CDR3 DNA reads as TGTGCCAGCAGCTTAGATCCGGGGGTAATAGGATCAGGGCCCCAGCATTTT. This translates into CASSLDPGVIGSGPQHF.

The rearrangement uses TRBV19 and TRBJ2-5; TRBD2 matches at 8 bases. The germline CDR1 and CDR2 sequences are LNHDA and SQIVND (reference sequence). The CDR3 has 16 residues. With 6 bases clipped from V and 4 bases from J, the junction kept 13 bases outside the gene matches. As DNA, the CDR3 is TGTGCCAGTAGACGGTCCGATCGCGGGGGGCTAGAGACCCAGTACTTC. Amino acids: CASRRSDRGGLETQYF.

The chain has TRBV29-1 and TRBJ1-2, with 10 bases fitting TRBD1. This CDR3 comprises 12 residues. The trim removed 7 bases at V and 4 bases at J, leaving 3 bases unmatched. The germline V gene encodes CDR1 SQVTM and CDR2 ANQGSEA. CDR3 nucleotides: TGCAGCGCCTGGACAGGGGGCTATGGCTACACCTTC. This translates into CSAWTGGYGYTF. Full variable domain (missing parts from reference TRBV29-1 and TRBJ1-2): SAVISQKPSRDICQRGTSLTIQCQVDSQVTMMFWYRQQPGQSLTLIATANQGSEATYESGFVIDKFPISRPNLTFSTLTVSNMSPEDSSIYLCSAWTGGYGYTFGSGTRLTVV.

This rearrangement joins TRBV7-9 to TRBJ2-3, with 10 bases identical to TRBD1. From germline, CDR1 is SEHNR and CDR2 FQNEAQ (reference sequence). The CDR3 has 15 amino acids. V was clipped by 4 bases and J by 2 bases; unmatched bases: 3. The CDR3 sequence: CASSSGTGDTDTQYF. DNA of the CDR3: TGTGCCAGCAGCTCCGGGACAGGGGACACAGATACGCAGTATTTT.

This chain joins TRBV5-4 and TRBJ2-7, with 8 bases that match TRBD1. The CDR3 has 16 amino acids. V dropped 0 bases and J dropped 3; count of bases not matched to a gene: 8. CDR1 and CDR2 from the germline V gene are SGHNT and YYREEE (reference sequence). The CDR3 DNA reads as TGTGCCAGCAGCTTGGCCCGCAGGACAGGGAACTACGAGCAGTACTTC. Protein product: CASSLARRTGNYEQYF.

The gene calls are TRBV9 and TRBJ2-1; 10 bases map to TRBD1. Germline CDR1 and CDR2: SGDLS and YYNGEE. The CDR3 covers 14 residues. V lost 0 bases, J lost 6 bases, and 0 bases stayed unmatched. The CDR3 is CASSVGDRGNEQFF. The DNA of the CDR3 is TGTGCCAGCAGCGTAGGGGACAGGGGCAATGAGCAGTTCTTC.

The CDR3 sequence: CASSPGLAGGPVEQYF. DNA for the CDR3: TGTGCCAGCAGCCCGGGACTAGCGGGGGGGCCGGTCGAGCAGTACTTC. J is TRBJ2-7 and V is TRBV5-4, with TRBD2 matching 16 bases. The CDR3 has 16 amino acids. The germline gives CDR1 SGHNT, CDR2 YYREEE (reference sequence). Germline trimming cut 4 bases from V and 6 bases from J; bases unmatched to any gene: 7. Drawing the rest from reference TRBV5-4 and TRBJ2-7, the complete variable domain is ETGVTQSPTHLIKTRGQQVTLRCSSQSGHNTVSWYQQALGQGPQFIFQYYREEENGRGNFPPRFSGLQFPNYSSELNVNALELDDSALYLCASSPGLAGGPVEQYFGPGTRLTVT.

The chain carries TRBV13 and TRBJ2-5; D unclear. The CDR3 has 11 residues. The germline CDR1 and CDR2 sequences are PRHDT and FYEKMQ (reference sequence). Trimming removed 3 bases at V and 5 bases at J, with 4 bases between. The CDR3 nucleotides are TGTGCCAGCAGCTTCCGGGAGACCCAGTACTTC. The encoded protein is CASSFRETQYF.

The gene calls are TRBV4-1 and TRBJ1-6; 8 positions match TRBD1. CDR3 length: 16 amino acids. Germline V gene sequence: CDR1 MGHRA, CDR2 YSYEKL. V lost 3 bases and J lost 5; bases outside the gene matches: 6. CDR3 residues: CASSHGQGWDNSPLHF. CDR3 nucleotides: TGCGCCAGCAGCCACGGACAGGGATGGGATAATTCACCCCTCCACTTT.

The chain combines TRBV28 with TRBJ2-7; 11 bases line up with TRBD2. Germline V gives CDR1 MDHEN, CDR2 SYDVKM. This CDR3 has 15 residues. Trimming cost V 7 bases and J 2 bases; bases outside gene matches: 7. This CDR3 is CASISSGRETYEQYF. CDR3 DNA: TGTGCCAGCATTAGTAGCGGGAGGGAGACCTACGAGCAGTACTTC.

V gene TRBV12-5 combines with J gene TRBJ2-1, with 10 positions matching TRBD2. V shed 7 bases, J shed 4 bases, and the junction held 10 bases outside the gene matches. The CDR3 consists of 16 residues. Germline V lookup: CDR1 LGHNT, CDR2 FRNRAP. The CDR3 region has the DNA TGTGCTAGTGCCAGACTAGCGGGTACTCTATACAATGAGCAGTTCTTC. Encoded protein: CASARLAGTLYNEQFF.

The chain combines TRBV27 with TRBJ2-1, with D possibly being TRBD1 (6 bases). CDR1 is MNHEY, CDR2 SMNVEV, per germline (reference sequence). Trimming cost V 1 base and J 5 bases, with 12 bases left between them. This CDR3 is built from 15 residues. CDR3 loop: CASSLFGTLDNEQFF. CDR3 in DNA: TGTGCCAGCAGTTTATTCGGGACACTAGACAATGAGCAGTTCTTC.